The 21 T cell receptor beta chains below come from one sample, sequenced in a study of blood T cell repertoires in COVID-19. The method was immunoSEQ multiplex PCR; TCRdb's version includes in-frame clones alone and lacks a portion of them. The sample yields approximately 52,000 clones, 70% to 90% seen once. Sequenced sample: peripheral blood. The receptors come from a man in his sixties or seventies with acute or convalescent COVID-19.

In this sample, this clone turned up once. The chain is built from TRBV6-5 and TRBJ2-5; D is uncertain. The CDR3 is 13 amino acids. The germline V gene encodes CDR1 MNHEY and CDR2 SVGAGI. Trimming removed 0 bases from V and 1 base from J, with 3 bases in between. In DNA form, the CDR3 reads TGTGCCAGCAGTTACTCGGCCCAAGAGACCCAGTACTTC. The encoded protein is CASSYSAQETQYF.

For the CDR3, the DNA is TGCGCCAGCAGCTGGACCGGGACAGGGAATGAAAAACTGTTTTTT. It yields the protein CASSWTGTGNEKLFF. The V call is TRBV5-1, the J call TRBJ1-4; 9 bases match TRBD1. CDR3 length: 15 residues. Germline V CDR1 and CDR2: SGHRS, YFSETQ. V lost 3 bases and J lost 5; bases outside the gene matches: 5.

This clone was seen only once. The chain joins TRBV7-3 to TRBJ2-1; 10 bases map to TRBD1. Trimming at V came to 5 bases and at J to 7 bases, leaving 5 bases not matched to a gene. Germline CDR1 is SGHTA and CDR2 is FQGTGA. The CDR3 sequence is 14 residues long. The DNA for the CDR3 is TGTGCCAGCAGCCTAGGGACAGGGGAGAATGAGCAGTTCTTC. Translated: CASSLGTGENEQFF.

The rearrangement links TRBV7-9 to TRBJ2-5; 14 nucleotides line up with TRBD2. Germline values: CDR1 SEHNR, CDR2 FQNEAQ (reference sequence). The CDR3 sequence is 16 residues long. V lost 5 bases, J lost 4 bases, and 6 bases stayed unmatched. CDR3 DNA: TGTGCCAGCAGCCCGAGACTAGCGGGAGGGAGAGAGACCCAGTACTTC. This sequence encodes CASSPRLAGGRETQYF.

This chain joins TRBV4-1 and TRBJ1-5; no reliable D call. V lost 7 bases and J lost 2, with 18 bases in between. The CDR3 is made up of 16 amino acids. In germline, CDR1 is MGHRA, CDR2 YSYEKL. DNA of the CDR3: TGCGCCAGCACCCAGGTGCACACCGTGGGCAATCAGCCCCAGCATTTT. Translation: CASTQVHTVGNQPQHF.

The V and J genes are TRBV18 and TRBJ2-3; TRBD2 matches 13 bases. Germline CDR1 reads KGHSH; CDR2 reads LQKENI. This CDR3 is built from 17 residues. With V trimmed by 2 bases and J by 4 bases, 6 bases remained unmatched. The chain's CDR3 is CASSPKEGLAGPDTQYF. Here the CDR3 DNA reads TGTGCCAGCTCACCAAAAGAGGGACTAGCGGGACCAGATACGCAGTATTTT.

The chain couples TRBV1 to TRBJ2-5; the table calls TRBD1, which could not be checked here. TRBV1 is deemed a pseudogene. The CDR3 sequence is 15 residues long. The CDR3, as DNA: TGCACCAGCAGCTGTGGGACAGGAAGGCGAGGGCCCCAGTACTTC. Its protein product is CTSSCGTGRRGPQYF.

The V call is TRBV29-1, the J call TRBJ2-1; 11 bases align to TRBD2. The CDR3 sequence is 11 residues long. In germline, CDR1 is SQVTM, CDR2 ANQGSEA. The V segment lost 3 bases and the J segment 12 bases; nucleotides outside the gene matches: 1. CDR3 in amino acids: CSVDSGRVQFF. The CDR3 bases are TGCAGCGTTGATAGCGGGAGGGTGCAGTTCTTC.

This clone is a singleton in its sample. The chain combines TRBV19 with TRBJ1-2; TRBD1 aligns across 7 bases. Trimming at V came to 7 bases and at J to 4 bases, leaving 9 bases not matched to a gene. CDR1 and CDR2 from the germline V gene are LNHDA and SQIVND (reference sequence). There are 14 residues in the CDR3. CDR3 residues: CASTGRDRLYGYTF. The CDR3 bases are TGTGCCAGTACGGGCCGGGACAGACTCTATGGCTACACCTTC.

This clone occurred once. The CDR3 bases are TGTGCCACCAGTGATCCAGGGGCCCCGAACACCGGGGAGCTGTTTTTT. As protein: CATSDPGAPNTGELFF. V is TRBV24-1 and J is TRBJ2-2; D may be TRBD1 (6 bases). The CDR3 is 16 amino acids. Per the germline V gene, CDR1 is KGHDR and CDR2 is SFDVKD. V shed 3 bases and J shed 0 bases, with 10 bases lying between them.

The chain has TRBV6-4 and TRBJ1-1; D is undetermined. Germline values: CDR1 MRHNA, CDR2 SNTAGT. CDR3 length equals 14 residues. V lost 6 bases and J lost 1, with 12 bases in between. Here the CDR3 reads CASRRSDQNTEAFF. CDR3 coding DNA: TGTGCCAGCAGGCGGTCCGATCAGAACACTGAAGCTTTCTTT.

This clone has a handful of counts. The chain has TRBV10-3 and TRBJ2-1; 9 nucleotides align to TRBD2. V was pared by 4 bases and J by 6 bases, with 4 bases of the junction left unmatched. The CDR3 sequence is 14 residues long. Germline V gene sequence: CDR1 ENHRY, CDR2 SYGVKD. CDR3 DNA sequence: TGTGCCATCAGTGCCGCGGGAGGGGGCAATGAGCAGTTCTTC. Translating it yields CAISAAGGGNEQFF.

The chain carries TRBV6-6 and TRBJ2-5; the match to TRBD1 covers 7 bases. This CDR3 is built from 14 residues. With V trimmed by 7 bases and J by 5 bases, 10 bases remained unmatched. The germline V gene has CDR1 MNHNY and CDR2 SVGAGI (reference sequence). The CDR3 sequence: CASTHRGSGETQYF. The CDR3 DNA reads TGTGCCAGCACCCACAGGGGATCGGGGGAGACCCAGTACTTC.

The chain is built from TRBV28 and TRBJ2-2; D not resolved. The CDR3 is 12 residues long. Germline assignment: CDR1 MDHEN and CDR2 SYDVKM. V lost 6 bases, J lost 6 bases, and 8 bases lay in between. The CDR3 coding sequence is TGTGCCAGCAGCCTACGTCCCGGGGAGCTGTTTTTT. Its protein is CASSLRPGELFF.

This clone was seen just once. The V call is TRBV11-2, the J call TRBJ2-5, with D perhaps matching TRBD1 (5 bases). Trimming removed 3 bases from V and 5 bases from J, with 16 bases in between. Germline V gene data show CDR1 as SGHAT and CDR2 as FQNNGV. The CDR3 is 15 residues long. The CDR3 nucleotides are TGTGCCAGCAGCTTCAAGGGGCGGCTTTGGGAGACCCAGTACTTC. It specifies CASSFKGRLWETQYF.

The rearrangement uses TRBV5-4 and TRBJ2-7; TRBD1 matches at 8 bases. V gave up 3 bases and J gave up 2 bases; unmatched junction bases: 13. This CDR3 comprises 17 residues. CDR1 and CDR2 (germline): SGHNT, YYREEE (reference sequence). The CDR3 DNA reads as TGTGCCAGCAGCTCGGATCGGTGGGGACAGGCAACCTACGAGCAGTACTTC. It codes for CASSSDRWGQATYEQYF.

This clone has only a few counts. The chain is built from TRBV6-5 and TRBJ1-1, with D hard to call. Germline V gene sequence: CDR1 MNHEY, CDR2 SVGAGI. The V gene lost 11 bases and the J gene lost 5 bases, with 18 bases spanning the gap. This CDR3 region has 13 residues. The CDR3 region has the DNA TGTGCCTGCTACGGGAGGGTGGAAACTGAAGCTTTCTTT. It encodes CACYGRVETEAFF.

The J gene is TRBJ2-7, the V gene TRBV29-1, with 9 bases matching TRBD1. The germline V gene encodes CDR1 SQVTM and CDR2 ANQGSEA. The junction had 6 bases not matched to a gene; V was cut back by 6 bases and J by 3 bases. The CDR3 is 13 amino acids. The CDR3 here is CSVKQGALYEQYF. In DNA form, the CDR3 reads TGCAGCGTCAAACAGGGGGCCCTCTACGAGCAGTACTTC.

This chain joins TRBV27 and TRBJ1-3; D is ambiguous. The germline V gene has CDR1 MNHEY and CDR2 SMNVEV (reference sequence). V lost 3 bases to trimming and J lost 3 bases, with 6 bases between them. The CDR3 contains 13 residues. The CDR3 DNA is TGTGCCAGCAGTTTTGTAGATGGAAACACCATATATTTT. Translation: CASSFVDGNTIYF.

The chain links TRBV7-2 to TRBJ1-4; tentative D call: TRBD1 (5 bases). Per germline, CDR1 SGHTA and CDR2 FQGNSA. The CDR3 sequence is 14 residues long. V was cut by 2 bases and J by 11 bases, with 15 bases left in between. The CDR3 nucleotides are TGTGCCAGCAGCTTAATGGAGTTAGGGGCGAAACTGTTTTTT. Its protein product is CASSLMELGAKLFF.

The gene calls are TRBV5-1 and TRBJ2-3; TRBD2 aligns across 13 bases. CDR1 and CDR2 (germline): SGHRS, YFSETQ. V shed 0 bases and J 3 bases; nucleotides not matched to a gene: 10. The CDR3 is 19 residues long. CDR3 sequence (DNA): TGCGCCAGCAGCTTGGAGGGGACTAGCGGGATGAGGAGAACAGATACGCAGTATTTT. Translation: CASSLEGTSGMRRTDTQYF.